This TCR beta chain stems from a study of T cells after yellow fever vaccination. At the level of the study: Some fractions had low cell numbers, and these were prepared with SMART-Seq v4 Ultra Low Input.

TCRdb recomputed calls from the 5' RACE reads with MiXCR, one row per CDR3 protein. The top ten hold approximately 23% of the sample, which has approximately 85,000 distinct CDR3 sequences, 13% seen once. This CDR3 spans 14 amino acids. The V gene end was trimmed by 6 bases and the J gene end by 5 bases; junction bases not matched to a gene: 8. Germline values: CDR1 MNHNS, CDR2 SASEGT. Specimen: CD8+ T cells not binding an NS4B(214-222) dextramer, sorted from PBMCs, collected approximately 20 days after the first yellow fever vaccination. The V gene is TRBV6-1, the J gene TRBJ2-5; TRBD1 aligns across 8 bases. The source of this sequence is a man younger than 35 who received the YFV17D yellow fever vaccine. CDR3 DNA: TGTGCCAGCAGCTCAGGGGGCTGGTATGAGACCCAGTACTTC. Its protein product is CASSSGGWYETQYF.